Listed below are T cell receptor beta chains from one sample, sequenced in a study of Ad26.COV2.S vaccination and SARS-CoV-2 variants. Assay: immunoSEQ multiplex PCR; the TCRdb copy retains only in-frame clones and omits some. This table has hundreds of thousands of clones, about 91% appearing once. The source was peripheral blood, collected after recovery from COVID-19. Every receptor here comes from a human donor who had recovered from COVID-19. Both conserved end residues are part of each CDR3. Fields, in order: CDR3 length, J gene, V gene, D gene, clone size, CDR3 protein, CDR3 DNA. The D gene is left open where the match is weak. Clone size is stated in some rows and not others, as once, few, many or a class when expanded.

>14|TRBJ1-2|TRBV12-1|.|.
CASSFGDRRYGYTF
TGTGCCAGCAGCTTTGGGGACAGGAGGTATGGCTACACCTTC
>14|TRBJ2-1|TRBV5-1|TRBD2|.
CASRPSGGYNEQFF
TGCGCCAGCCGGCCTAGCGGGGGTTACAATGAGCAGTTCTTC
>13|TRBJ1-4|TRBV2|TRBD1|.
CASYLGQGLKLFF
TGTGCCAGCTATCTTGGACAGGGACTAAAACTGTTTTTT
>14|TRBJ1-3|TRBV27|.|few
CASSFSDRSDTIYF
TGTGCCAGCAGTTTCTCCGATAGATCAGACACCATATATTTT
>11|TRBJ1-2|TRBV5-4|.|.
CASSLGAGYTF
TGTGCCAGCAGCTTGGGAGCCGGCTACACCTTC
>15|TRBJ2-1|TRBV7-2|TRBD2|.
CASSQTSGGLNEQFF
TGTGCCAGCAGCCAAACTAGCGGGGGGCTCAATGAGCAGTTCTTC
>15|TRBJ1-2|TRBV6-5|.|.
CASSYGEGSSYGYTF
TGTGCCAGCAGTTATGGGGAGGGCTCTAGCTATGGCTACACCTTC
>15|TRBJ1-2|TRBV19|TRBD1|.
CASRDRGPSSSGYTF
TGTGCCAGTAGGGACAGGGGGCCCTCCAGTAGTGGCTACACCTTC
>15|TRBJ2-5|TRBV10-3|.|.
CAISEPTAQQETQYF
TGTGCCATCAGTGAACCTACGGCCCAACAAGAGACCCAGTACTTC
>12|TRBJ2-7|TRBV11-1|.|.
CASSLGGHEQYF
TGTGCCAGCAGCTTAGGGGGCCACGAGCAGTACTTC
>15|TRBJ1-2|TRBV30|TRBD1|once
CAWSVPQGNNYGYTF
TGTGCCTGGAGTGTCCCACAGGGGAATAACTATGGCTACACCTTC